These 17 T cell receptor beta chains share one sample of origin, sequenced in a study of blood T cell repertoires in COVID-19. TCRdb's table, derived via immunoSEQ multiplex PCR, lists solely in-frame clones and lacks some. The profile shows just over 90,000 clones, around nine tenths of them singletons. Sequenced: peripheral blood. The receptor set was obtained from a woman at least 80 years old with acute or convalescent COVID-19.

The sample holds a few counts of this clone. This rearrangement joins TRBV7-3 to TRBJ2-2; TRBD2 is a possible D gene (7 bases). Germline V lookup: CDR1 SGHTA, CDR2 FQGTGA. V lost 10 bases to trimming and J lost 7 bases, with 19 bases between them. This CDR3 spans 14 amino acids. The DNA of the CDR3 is TGTGCCACCACCGGGGAGGGGGGCCACGGGGAGCTGTTTTTT. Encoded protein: CATTGEGGHGELFF.

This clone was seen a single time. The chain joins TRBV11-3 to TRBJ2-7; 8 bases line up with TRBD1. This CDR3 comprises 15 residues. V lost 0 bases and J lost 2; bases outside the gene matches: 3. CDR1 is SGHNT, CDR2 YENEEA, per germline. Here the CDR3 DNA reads TGTGCCAGCAGCTTAGAGGGACAGGCAACCTACGAGCAGTACTTC. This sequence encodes CASSLEGQATYEQYF.

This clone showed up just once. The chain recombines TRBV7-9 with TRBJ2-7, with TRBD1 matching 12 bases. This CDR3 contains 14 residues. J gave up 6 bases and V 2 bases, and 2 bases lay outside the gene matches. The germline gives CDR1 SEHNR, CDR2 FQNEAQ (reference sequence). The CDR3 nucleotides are TGTGCCAGCAGCTTACCGGGACAGGGGGCCGAGCAGTACTTC. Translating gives CASSLPGQGAEQYF.

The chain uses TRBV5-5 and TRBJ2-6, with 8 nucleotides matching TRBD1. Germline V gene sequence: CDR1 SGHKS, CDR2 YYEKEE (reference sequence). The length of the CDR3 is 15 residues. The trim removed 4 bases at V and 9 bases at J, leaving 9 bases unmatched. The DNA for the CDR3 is TGTGCCAGCAGCGAACAGGGGGGTCAAGGCAACGTCCTGACTTTC. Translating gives CASSEQGGQGNVLTF.

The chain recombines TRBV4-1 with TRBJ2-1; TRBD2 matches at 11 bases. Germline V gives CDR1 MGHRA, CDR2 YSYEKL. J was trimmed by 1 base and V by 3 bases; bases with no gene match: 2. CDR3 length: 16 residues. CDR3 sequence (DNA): TGCGCCAGCAGCCAGCGGACTAGCGGGTCCTACAATGAGCAGTTCTTC. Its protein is CASSQRTSGSYNEQFF.

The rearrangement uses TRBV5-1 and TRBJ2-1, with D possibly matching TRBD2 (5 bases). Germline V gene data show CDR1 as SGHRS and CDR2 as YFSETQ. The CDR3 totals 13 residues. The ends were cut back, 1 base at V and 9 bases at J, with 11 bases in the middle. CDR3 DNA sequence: TGCGCCAGCAGCTTGTTTCTAGCCGGTGAGCAGTTCTTC. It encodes CASSLFLAGEQFF.

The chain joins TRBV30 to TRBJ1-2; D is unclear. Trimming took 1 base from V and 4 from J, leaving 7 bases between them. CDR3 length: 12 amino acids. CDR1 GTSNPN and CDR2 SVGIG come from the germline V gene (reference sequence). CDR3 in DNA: TGTGCCTGGAGTGGGTCCAGCTATGGCTACACCTTC. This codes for CAWSGSSYGYTF.

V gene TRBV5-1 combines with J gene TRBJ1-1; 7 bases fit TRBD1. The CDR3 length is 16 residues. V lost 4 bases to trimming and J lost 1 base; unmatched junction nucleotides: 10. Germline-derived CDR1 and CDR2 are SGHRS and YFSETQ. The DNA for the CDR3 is TGCGCCAGCAGCCCGAAAGGGGGCGCGGGGAACACTGAAGCTTTCTTT. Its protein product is CASSPKGGAGNTEAFF.

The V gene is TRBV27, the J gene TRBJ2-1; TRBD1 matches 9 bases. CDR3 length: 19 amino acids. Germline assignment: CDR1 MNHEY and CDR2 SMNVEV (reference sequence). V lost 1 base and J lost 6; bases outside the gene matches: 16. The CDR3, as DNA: TGTGCCAGCAGTTTATTGGGGACAGGGCATGGCTTGATCTCCAATGAGCAGTTCTTC. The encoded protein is CASSLLGTGHGLISNEQFF.

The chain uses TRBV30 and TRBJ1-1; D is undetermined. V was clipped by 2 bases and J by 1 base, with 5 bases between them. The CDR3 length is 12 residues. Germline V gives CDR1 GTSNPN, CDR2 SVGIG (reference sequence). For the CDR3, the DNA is TGTGCCTGGAGTCCGCGGAACACTGAAGCTTTCTTT. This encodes CAWSPRNTEAFF.

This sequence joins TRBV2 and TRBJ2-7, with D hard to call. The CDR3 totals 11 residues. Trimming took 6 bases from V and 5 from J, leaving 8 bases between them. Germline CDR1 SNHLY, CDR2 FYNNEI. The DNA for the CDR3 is TGTGCCAGCAGCTCGTGGCACGAGCAGTACTTC. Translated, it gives CASSSWHEQYF.

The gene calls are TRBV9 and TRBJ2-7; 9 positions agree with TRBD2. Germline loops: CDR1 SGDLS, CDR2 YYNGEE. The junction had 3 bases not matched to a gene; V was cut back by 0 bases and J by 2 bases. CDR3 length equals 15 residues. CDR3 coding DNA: TGTGCCAGCAGCGTAGATAGCGGGGGTCCCTACGAGCAGTACTTC. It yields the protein CASSVDSGGPYEQYF.

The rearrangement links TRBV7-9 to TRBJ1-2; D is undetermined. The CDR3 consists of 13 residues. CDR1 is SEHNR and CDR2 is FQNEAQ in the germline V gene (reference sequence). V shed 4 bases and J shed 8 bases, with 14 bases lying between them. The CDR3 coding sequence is TGTGCCAGCAGCTCCCGGGGTATCGGGGGCTACACCTTC. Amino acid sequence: CASSSRGIGGYTF.

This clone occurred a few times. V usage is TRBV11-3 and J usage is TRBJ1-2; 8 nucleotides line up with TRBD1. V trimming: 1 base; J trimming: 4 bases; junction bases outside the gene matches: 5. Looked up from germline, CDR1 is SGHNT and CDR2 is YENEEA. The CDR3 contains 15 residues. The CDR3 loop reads CASSLAGGSFYGYTF. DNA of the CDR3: TGTGCCAGCAGCTTAGCAGGGGGCAGTTTCTATGGCTACACCTTC. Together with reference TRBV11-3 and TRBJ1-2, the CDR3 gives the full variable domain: EAGVVQSPRYKIIEKKQPVAFWCNPISGHNTLYWYLQNLGQGPELLIRYENEEAVDDSQLPKDRFSAERLKGVDSTLKIQPAELGDSAVYLCASSLAGGSFYGYTFGSGTRLTVV.

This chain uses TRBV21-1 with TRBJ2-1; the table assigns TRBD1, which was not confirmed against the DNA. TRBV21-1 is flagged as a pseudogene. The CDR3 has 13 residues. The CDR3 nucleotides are TGTGCCAGCAGCAAAGTGGGCATCAATGAGCAGTTCTTC. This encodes CASSKVGINEQFF.

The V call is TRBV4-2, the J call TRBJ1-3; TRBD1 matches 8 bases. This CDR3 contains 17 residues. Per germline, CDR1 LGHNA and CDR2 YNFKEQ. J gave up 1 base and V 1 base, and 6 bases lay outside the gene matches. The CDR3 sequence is CASSQGTGGESGNTIYF. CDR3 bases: TGTGCCAGCAGCCAAGGAACAGGGGGGGAGTCTGGAAACACCATATATTTT.

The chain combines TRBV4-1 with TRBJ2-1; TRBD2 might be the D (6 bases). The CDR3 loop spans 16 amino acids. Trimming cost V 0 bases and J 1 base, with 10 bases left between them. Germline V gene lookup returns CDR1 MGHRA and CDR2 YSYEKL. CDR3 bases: TGCGCCAGCAGCCAAGAGTGGAGGGAGTCCTACAATGAGCAGTTCTTC. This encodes CASSQEWRESYNEQFF.